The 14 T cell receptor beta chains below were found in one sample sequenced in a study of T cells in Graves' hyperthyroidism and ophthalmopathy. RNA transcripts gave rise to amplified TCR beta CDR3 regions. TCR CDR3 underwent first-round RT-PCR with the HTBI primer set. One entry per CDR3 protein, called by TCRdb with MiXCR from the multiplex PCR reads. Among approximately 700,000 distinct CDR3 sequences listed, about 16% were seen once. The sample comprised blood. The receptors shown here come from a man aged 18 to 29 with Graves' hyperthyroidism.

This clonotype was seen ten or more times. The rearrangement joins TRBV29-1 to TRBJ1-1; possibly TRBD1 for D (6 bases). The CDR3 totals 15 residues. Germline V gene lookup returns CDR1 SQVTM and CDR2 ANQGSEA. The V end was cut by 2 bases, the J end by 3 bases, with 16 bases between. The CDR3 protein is CSVETGPSSDTEAFF. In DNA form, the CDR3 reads TGCAGCGTTGAAACAGGGCCCAGTTCGGACACTGAAGCTTTCTTT. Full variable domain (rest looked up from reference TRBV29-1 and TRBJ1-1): SAVISQKPSRDICQRGTSLTIQCQVDSQVTMMFWYRQQPGQSLTLIATANQGSEATYESGFVIDKFPISRPNLTFSTLTVSNMSPEDSSIYLCSVETGPSSDTEAFFGQGTRLTVV.

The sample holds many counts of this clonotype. DNA of the CDR3: TGTGCCAGCAGCTTTCCGACTAGCACAGATACGCAGTATTTT. This sequence encodes CASSFPTSTDTQYF. The rearrangement uses TRBV7-9 and TRBJ2-3, with D uncertain. V was shortened by 3 bases and J by 0 bases, with 7 bases between the two germline ends. Germline V gives CDR1 SEHNR, CDR2 FQNEAQ (reference sequence). The CDR3 length is 14 residues.

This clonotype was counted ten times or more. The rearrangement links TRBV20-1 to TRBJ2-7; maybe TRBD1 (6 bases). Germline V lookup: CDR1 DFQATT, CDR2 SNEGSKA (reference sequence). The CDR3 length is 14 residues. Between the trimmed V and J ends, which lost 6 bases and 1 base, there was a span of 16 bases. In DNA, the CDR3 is TGCAGTGCCATAGGACAGATTAGGTCCTACGAGCAGTACTTC. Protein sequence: CSAIGQIRSYEQYF.

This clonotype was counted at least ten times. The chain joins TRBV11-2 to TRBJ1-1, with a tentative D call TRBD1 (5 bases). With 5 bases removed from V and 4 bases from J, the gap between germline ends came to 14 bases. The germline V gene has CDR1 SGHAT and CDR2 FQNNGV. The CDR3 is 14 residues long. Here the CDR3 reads CASSAWQGITEAFF. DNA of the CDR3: TGTGCCAGCAGCGCATGGCAGGGAATCACTGAAGCTTTCTTT.

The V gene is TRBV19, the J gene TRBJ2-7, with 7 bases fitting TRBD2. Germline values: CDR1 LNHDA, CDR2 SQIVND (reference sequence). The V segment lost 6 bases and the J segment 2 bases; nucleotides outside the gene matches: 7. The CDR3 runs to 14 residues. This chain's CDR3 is CASRLASGAYEQYF. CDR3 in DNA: TGTGCCAGTAGGTTAGCTAGCGGCGCCTACGAGCAGTACTTC.

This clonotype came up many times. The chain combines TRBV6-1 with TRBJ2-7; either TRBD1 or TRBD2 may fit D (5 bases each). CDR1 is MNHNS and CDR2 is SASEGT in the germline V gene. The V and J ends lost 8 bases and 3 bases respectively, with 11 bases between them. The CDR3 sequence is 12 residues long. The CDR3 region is CASRLGGYEQYF. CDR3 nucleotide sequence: TGTGCCAGCCGCCTTGGGGGCTACGAGCAGTACTTC.

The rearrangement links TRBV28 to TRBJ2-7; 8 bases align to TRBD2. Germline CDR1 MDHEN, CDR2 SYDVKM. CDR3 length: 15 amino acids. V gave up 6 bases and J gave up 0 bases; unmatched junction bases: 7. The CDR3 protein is CASSPGGDRSYEQYF. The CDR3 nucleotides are TGTGCCAGCAGCCCGGGGGGGGACCGCTCCTACGAGCAGTACTTC.

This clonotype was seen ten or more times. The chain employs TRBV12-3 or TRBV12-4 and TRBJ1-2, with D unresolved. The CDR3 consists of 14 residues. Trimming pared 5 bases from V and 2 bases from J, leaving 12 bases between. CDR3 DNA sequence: TGTGCCAGCAGTACGCGGGCCAGAAACTATGGCTACACCTTC. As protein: CASSTRARNYGYTF.

CDR3 in amino acids: CAISQGSNQPQHF. The CDR3 coding sequence is TGTGCCATCAGCCAGGGATCCAATCAGCCCCAGCATTTT. This chain joins TRBV10-3 and TRBJ1-5; perhaps TRBD1 as D (5 bases). CDR3 length: 13 residues. Trimming cost V 6 bases and J 3 bases, with 9 bases left between them. Germline-derived CDR1 and CDR2 are ENHRY and SYGVKD.

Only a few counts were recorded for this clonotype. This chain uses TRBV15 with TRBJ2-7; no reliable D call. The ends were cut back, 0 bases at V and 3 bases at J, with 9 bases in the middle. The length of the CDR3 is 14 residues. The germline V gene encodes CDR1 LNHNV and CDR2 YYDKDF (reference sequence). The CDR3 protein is CATSREAGGYEQYF. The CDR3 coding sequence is TGTGCCACCAGCAGAGAAGCAGGCGGCTACGAGCAGTACTTC.

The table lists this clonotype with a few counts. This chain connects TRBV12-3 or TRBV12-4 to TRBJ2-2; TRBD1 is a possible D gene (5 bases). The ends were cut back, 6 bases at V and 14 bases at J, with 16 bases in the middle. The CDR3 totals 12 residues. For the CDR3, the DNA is TGTGCCAGCAGCCCAGGGCTGACAAGACTGTTTTTT. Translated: CASSPGLTRLFF.

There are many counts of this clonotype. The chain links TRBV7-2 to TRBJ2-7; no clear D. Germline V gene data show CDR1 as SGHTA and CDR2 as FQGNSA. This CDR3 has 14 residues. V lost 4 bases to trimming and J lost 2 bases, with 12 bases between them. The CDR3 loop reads CASSSGGSPYEQYF. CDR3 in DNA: TGTGCCAGCAGCTCCGGCGGCTCTCCCTACGAGCAGTACTTC. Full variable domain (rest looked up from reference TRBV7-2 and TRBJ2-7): GAGVSQSPSNKVTEKGKDVELRCDPISGHTALYWYRQSLGQGLEFLIYFQGNSAPDKSGLPSDRFSAERTGGSVSTLTIQRTQQEDSAVYLCASSSGGSPYEQYFGPGTRLTVT.

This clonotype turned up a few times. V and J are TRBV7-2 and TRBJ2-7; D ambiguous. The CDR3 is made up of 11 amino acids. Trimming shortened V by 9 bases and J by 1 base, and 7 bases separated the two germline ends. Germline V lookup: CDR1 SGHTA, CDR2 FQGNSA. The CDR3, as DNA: TGTGCCAGGTTGGGATCCTACGAGCAGTACTTC. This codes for CARLGSYEQYF.

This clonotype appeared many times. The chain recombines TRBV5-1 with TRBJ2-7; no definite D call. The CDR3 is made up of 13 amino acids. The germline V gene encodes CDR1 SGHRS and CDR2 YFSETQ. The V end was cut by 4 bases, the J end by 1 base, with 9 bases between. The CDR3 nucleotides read TGCGCCAGCAGCCTAGACTGGTCCTACGAGCAGTACTTC. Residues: CASSLDWSYEQYF.